This is a list of T cell receptor beta chains from one sample in a study of liver allograft versus peripheral blood T cells. Via MiXCR, TCRdb re-called the reads, giving one row per CDR3 protein. The table records 8,300 or so distinct CDR3 sequences, approximately 17% of them present only once. These receptors came from a human patient who had a liver transplant. These T cells may partly come from the graft donor. Each CDR3 is given with its conserved first and last residue.

TRBV30 11 CAWTTNEKLFF
TRBV2 14 CASKGSGNSGELFF
TRBV6-1 13 CASSEGLQETQYF
TRBV18 13 CASRNAGEDEQYF
TRBV29-1 16 CSVEGSGTGKNGELFF
TRBV25-1 16 CASSESGGTLLHEQYF
TRBV18 15 CASSPRGLGNQPQHF
TRBV28 16 CASSLLGPQRLEKLFF
TRBV2 13 CASSSSWGNEQFF
TRBV5-5 12 CASSLEGLTIYF
TRBV20-1 17 CSAGQIRQAERAQPQHF
TRBV12-3/TRBV12-4 15 CASSLISGGASEQYF